Below are 12 T cell receptor beta chains sequenced from a single sample in a study of cytomegalovirus exposure and HLA in healthy donors. This PCR relied on a set of 60 Vbeta primers and 13 Jbeta primers. The protocol was immunoSEQ multiplex PCR, while the TCRdb copy is restricted to in-frame clones and leaves out a portion. The data hold more than 85,000 clones, with around 80% observed a single time. The sequencing input was PBMCs. These receptors all stem from a male donor in good health and CMV-seropositive.

In DNA, the CDR3 is TGTGCTAGTGGTTTGGTAATAGATCTTATAGTAAAAAATCAGCCCCAGCATTTT. Encoded protein: CASGLVIDLIVKNQPQHF. V gene TRBV12-5 combines with J gene TRBJ1-5, with unresolved D. The ends were cut back, 0 bases at V and 4 bases at J, with 19 bases in the middle. The CDR3 loop spans 18 amino acids. Germline loops: CDR1 LGHNT, CDR2 FRNRAP.

V and J are TRBV6-6 and TRBJ2-2, with 9 bases identical to TRBD2. This CDR3 has 16 amino acids. The J segment lost 5 bases and the V segment lost 4 bases, leaving 8 bases of the junction unmatched. Germline CDR1 and CDR2: MNHNY and SVGAGI (reference sequence). The CDR3, as DNA: TGTGCCAGCAGTTCCCTGGCGGGGGGGCAAACCGGGGAGCTGTTTTTT. Its protein is CASSSLAGGQTGELFF.

The chain is built from TRBV18 and TRBJ1-1; TRBD1 matches 10 bases. The CDR3 spans 16 residues. The J segment lost 1 base and the V segment lost 4 bases, leaving 6 bases of the junction unmatched. Germline V CDR1 and CDR2: KGHSH, LQKENI. CDR3 sequence reads: CASSLGTGATNTEAFF. In DNA form, the CDR3 reads TGTGCCAGCTCACTAGGGACAGGGGCAACGAACACTGAAGCTTTCTTT.

This chain connects TRBV7-6 to TRBJ1-1, with 10 bases matching TRBD1. The length of the CDR3 is 16 residues. The J segment lost 3 bases and the V segment lost 5 bases, leaving 9 bases of the junction unmatched. Germline V gene lookup returns CDR1 SGHVS and CDR2 FNYEAQ. The CDR3 DNA reads as TGTGCCAGCAGCCACGGACAGGGGGGGGGCGACACTGAAGCTTTCTTT. Amino acid sequence: CASSHGQGGGDTEAFF.

This clone has more than one count but fewer than ten. This chain links TRBV7-9 with TRBJ2-7, with a tentative D call TRBD1 (6 bases). The germline gives CDR1 SEHNR, CDR2 FQNEAQ (reference sequence). The germline V and J ends were trimmed by 3 bases and 6 bases, with 12 bases remaining between them. The CDR3 has 13 residues. The CDR3 spells CASSFSGEGEQYF. The CDR3 region has the DNA TGTGCCAGCAGCTTCTCAGGGGAAGGCGAGCAGTACTTC.

The chain carries TRBV7-2 and TRBJ2-7; 8 nucleotides align to TRBD2. V was pared by 3 bases and J by 3 bases, with 4 bases of the junction left unmatched. The CDR3 has 14 amino acids. From germline, CDR1 is SGHTA and CDR2 FQGNSA. CDR3 nucleotides: TGTGCCAGCAGCTTCGGACTAGCAAGCTACGAGCAGTACTTC. It codes for CASSFGLASYEQYF.

The rearrangement uses TRBV4-3 and TRBJ1-2, with D maybe TRBD1 (6 bases). Germline assignment: CDR1 LGHNA and CDR2 YSLEER. The CDR3 length is 15 residues. Trimming pared 0 bases from V and 5 bases from J, leaving 13 bases between. The CDR3 coding sequence is TGCGCCAGCAGCCAAGATCCGGGGGGCTCGTATGGCTACACCTTC. Translated: CASSQDPGGSYGYTF.

V is TRBV30 and J is TRBJ1-2; D may be TRBD1 (5 bases). CDR1 and CDR2 (germline): GTSNPN, SVGIG (reference sequence). Trimming took 0 bases from V and 4 from J, leaving 15 bases between them. The CDR3 length is 15 residues. The CDR3: CAWSVGAYFLYGYTF. CDR3 nucleotide sequence: TGTGCCTGGAGTGTAGGGGCTTACTTCCTCTATGGCTACACCTTC.

The gene calls are TRBV30 and TRBJ1-5, with 8 positions matching TRBD1. Germline CDR1 reads GTSNPN; CDR2 reads SVGIG (reference sequence). The CDR3 consists of 16 residues. With 5 bases clipped from V and 6 bases from J, the junction kept 15 bases outside the gene matches. CDR3 residues: CAWGRSRTGRGQPQHF. The CDR3 coding sequence is TGTGCCTGGGGGCGCTCTCGGACAGGGAGAGGTCAGCCCCAGCATTTT.

The table lists this clone with a few counts. The rearrangement joins TRBV7-6 to TRBJ2-1; D may be TRBD2 (5 bases). Germline V lookup: CDR1 SGHVS, CDR2 FNYEAQ. The V and J ends lost 5 bases and 9 bases respectively, with 8 bases between them. CDR3 length: 11 amino acids. CDR3 sequence: CASSPSLEQFF. CDR3 nucleotides: TGTGCCAGCAGCCCTAGCCTTGAGCAGTTCTTC. Variable domain in full (rest from reference TRBV7-6 and TRBJ2-1): GAGVSQSPRYKVTKRGQDVALRCDPISGHVSLYWYRQALGQGPEFLTYFNYEAQQDKSGLPNDRFSAERPEGSISTLTIQRTEQRDSAMYRCASSPSLEQFFGPGTRLTVL.

This clone was observed a handful of times. The V call is TRBV4-1, the J call TRBJ2-3, with TRBD2 identical over 9 bases. V dropped 0 bases and J dropped 2; count of bases not matched to a gene: 6. The germline V gene encodes CDR1 MGHRA and CDR2 YSYEKL. This CDR3 contains 17 residues. The CDR3 DNA reads as TGCGCCAGCAGCCAAGATGGAAGCGGGGGGTACACAGATACGCAGTATTTT. Amino acids: CASSQDGSGGYTDTQYF.

The chain links TRBV5-1 to TRBJ1-4, with TRBD1 matching 10 bases. This CDR3 has 16 residues. Germline V gives CDR1 SGHRS, CDR2 YFSETQ. The J segment lost 1 base and the V segment lost 4 bases, leaving 4 bases of the junction unmatched. CDR3: CASSQTGGLTNEKLFF. In nucleotides, the CDR3 is TGCGCCAGCAGCCAGACAGGGGGCTTAACTAATGAAAAACTGTTTTTT.